The 8 T cell receptor beta chains below were found in one sample sequenced in a study of neurological immune-mediated disorders. Via MiXCR, TCRdb re-called the 5' RACE reads, giving one row per CDR3 protein. Of tens of thousands of distinct CDR3 sequences detected, 4% to 6% appear once; the ten largest clones hold less than 2.5%. The sample taken for sequencing was PBMCs. Receptor source: a woman aged 30 to 39 with multiple sclerosis.

There are many counts of this clonotype. This chain connects TRBV20-1 to TRBJ1-1; TRBD1 matches 9 bases. CDR3 size: 14 residues. CDR1 DFQATT and CDR2 SNEGSKA come from the germline V gene (reference sequence). V lost 2 bases and J lost 4; bases outside the gene matches: 5. The CDR3: CSARPTGGITEAFF. In nucleotides, the CDR3 is TGCAGTGCTAGACCCACAGGGGGCATCACTGAAGCTTTCTTT.

The sample holds many counts of this clonotype. The chain joins TRBV3-1 to TRBJ2-3, with TRBD1 matching 8 bases. The CDR3 is made up of 17 amino acids. Germline values: CDR1 LGHDT, CDR2 YNNKEL (reference sequence). V lost 1 base, J lost 4 bases, and 10 bases stayed unmatched. The DNA of the CDR3 is TGTGCCAGCAGCCAAGGCGTAGGGGCAGGGGGCTCAGATACGCAGTATTTT. This sequence encodes CASSQGVGAGGSDTQYF.

This clonotype was detected many times. V is TRBV20-1 and J is TRBJ2-5, with D unclear. Trimming pared 6 bases from V and 5 bases from J, leaving 22 bases between. Germline CDR1 DFQATT, CDR2 SNEGSKA (reference sequence). The CDR3 extends over 15 amino acids. Here the CDR3 reads CSAAPLDDYPETQYF. As DNA, the CDR3 is TGCAGTGCCGCTCCCCTCGACGATTACCCCGAGACCCAGTACTTC.

A word on this clonotype: Just one base apart from a much larger clone, this may be a read error. The rearrangement joins TRBV7-2 to TRBJ2-1; D may be TRBD2 (6 bases). This CDR3 contains 16 residues. V lost 3 bases, J lost 1 base, and 13 bases lay in between. Germline CDR1 is SGHTA and CDR2 is FQGNSA. The CDR3 is CASSLWHSGSYNEQFF. CDR3 sequence (DNA): TGTGCCAGCAGCTTGTGGCATAGCGGATCCTACAATGAGCAGTTCTTC. The full variable domain, its missing parts supplied by reference TRBV7-2 and TRBJ2-1, is GAGVSQSPSNKVTEKGKDVELRCDPISGHTALYWYRQSLGQGLEFLIYFQGNSAPDKSGLPSDRFSAERTGGSVSTLTIQRTQQEDSAVYLCASSLWHSGSYNEQFFGPGTRLTVL.

V is TRBV6-1 and J is TRBJ2-2, with 8 bases aligning to TRBD1. CDR3 size: 15 residues. V shed 5 bases, J shed 6 bases, and the junction held 8 bases outside the gene matches. The germline V gene encodes CDR1 MNHNS and CDR2 SASEGT. In DNA form, the CDR3 reads TGTGCCAGCAGTTCCGGACAGGGCTCGGCCGGGGAGCTGTTTTTT. Protein product: CASSSGQGSAGELFF.

This clonotype was counted many times. The chain employs TRBV18 and TRBJ2-5, with D unresolved. Germline loops: CDR1 KGHSH, CDR2 LQKENI. Deletions cut 2 bases from V and 5 bases from J, with 6 bases between. The CDR3 is 12 residues long. The CDR3 region has the DNA TGTGCCAGCTCACCAGAGAAGGAGACCCAGTACTTC. It is translated as CASSPEKETQYF.

This clonotype was picked up a small number of times. This sequence joins TRBV5-1 and TRBJ2-1; 10 bases are a match to TRBD2. Germline CDR1 and CDR2: SGHRS and YFSETQ. The CDR3 consists of 20 residues. V gave up 1 base and J gave up 0 bases; unmatched junction bases: 13. CDR3 in amino acids: CASSLPASGSVRSSYNEQFF. CDR3 bases: TGCGCCAGCAGCTTGCCCGCTAGCGGGAGTGTCCGGAGCTCCTACAATGAGCAGTTCTTC.

This clonotype was picked up a small number of times. The rearrangement links TRBV3-1 to TRBJ2-3, with a weak D call TRBD1 (6 bases). The length of the CDR3 is 16 residues. Per germline, CDR1 LGHDT and CDR2 YNNKEL (reference sequence). Deletions cut 0 bases from V and 2 bases from J, with 12 bases between. In DNA, the CDR3 is TGTGCCAGCAGCCAAGATTTGCAGGGGAACACAGATACGCAGTATTTT. Its translation is CASSQDLQGNTDTQYF.